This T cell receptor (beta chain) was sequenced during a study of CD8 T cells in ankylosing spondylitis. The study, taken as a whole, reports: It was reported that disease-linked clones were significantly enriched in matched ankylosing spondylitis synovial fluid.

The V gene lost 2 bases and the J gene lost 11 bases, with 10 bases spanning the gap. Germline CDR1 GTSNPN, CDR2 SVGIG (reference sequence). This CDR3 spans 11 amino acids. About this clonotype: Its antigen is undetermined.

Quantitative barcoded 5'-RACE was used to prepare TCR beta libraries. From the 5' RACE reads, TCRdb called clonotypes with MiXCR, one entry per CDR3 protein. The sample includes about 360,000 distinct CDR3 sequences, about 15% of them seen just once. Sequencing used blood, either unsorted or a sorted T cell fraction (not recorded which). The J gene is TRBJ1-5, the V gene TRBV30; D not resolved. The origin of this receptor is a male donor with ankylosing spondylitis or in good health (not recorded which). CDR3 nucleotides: TGTGCCTGGAGTTTCACGGAAGCCCAGCATTTT. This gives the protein CAWSFTEAQHF. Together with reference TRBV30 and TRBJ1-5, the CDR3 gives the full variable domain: SQTIHQWPATLVQPVGSPLSLECTVEGTSNPNLYWYRQAAGRGLQLLFYSVGIGQISSEVPQNLSASRPQDRQFILSSKKLLLSDSGFYLCAWSFTEAQHFGDGTRLSIL.